This T cell receptor (beta chain) was captured in a study of regulatory T cells in long-lasting Graves disease. Both iRepertoire HTBI primers and Arm-PCR of CDR3 regions were used to build the TCR beta libraries. TCRdb ran MiXCR on the multiplex PCR reads and lists one entry per CDR3 protein. The data contain about 610,000 distinct CDR3 sequences, about 16% of them singletons. The time point was: newly diagnosed GD, antithyroid drugs for less than 3 months. Preparation of the TCR library used RNA extracted from PBMCs. The CDR3 runs 15 residues. Unmatched junction bases numbered 7, after V lost 0 bases and J lost 6 bases. The germline gives CDR1 DFQATT, CDR2 SNEGSKA (reference sequence). These data were also filed under a second study, of T cells in Graves' hyperthyroidism and ophthalmopathy.

The receptor was isolated from a man between 18 and 29 years old with Graves disease. J is TRBJ2-2 and V is TRBV20-1; 7 positions match TRBD2. Specimen: peripheral blood mononuclear cells (PBMCs), collected at new diagnosis, from a patient treated with antithyroid drugs. CDR3: CSAREGGSAAGELFF. CDR3 nucleotide sequence: TGCAGTGCTAGAGAGGGCGGGAGTGCAGCCGGGGAGCTGTTTTTT.